Below, 12 T cell receptor beta chains from the same sample are listed, as sequenced in a study of long-term antiretroviral therapy in people with HIV. Assay version v3.0 of immunoSEQ was used, and it was run at survey level. TCRdb keeps only in-frame clones here, not all; method: immunoSEQ multiplex PCR. The sample contains tens of thousands of clones, around 90% of which appear only once. The sample here was unsorted PBMCs, taken 1.1 years after starting antiretroviral therapy. The source of these receptors is a man aged 18 to 29 with HIV.

In this sample, this clone turned up once. The chain links TRBV7-2 to TRBJ2-4; D gene unclear. The CDR3 loop spans 13 amino acids. The germline CDR1 and CDR2 sequences are SGHTA and FQGNSA. The V end was cut by 1 base, the J end by 8 bases, with 9 bases between. The CDR3 DNA reads TGTGCCAGCAGCTTAGTTGGGTTGGACATTCAGTACTTC. Residues: CASSLVGLDIQYF.

The V gene is TRBV7-9, the J gene TRBJ2-1, with TRBD1 identical over 7 bases. CDR1 is SEHNR, CDR2 FQNEAQ, per germline (reference sequence). The CDR3 length is 13 residues. V shed 5 bases and J 9 bases; nucleotides not matched to a gene: 7. The CDR3 DNA reads TGTGCCAGCAGCGTCGACAGGGAGAGTGAGCAGTTCTTC. Its protein product is CASSVDRESEQFF. Full variable domain (outside the CDR3, taken from reference TRBV7-9 and TRBJ2-1): DTGVSQNPRHKITKRGQNVTFRCDPISEHNRLYWYRQTLGQGPEFLTYFQNEAQLEKSRLLSDRFSAERPKGSFSTLEIQRTEQGDSAMYLCASSVDRESEQFFGPGTRLTVL.

The chain has TRBV7-2 and TRBJ2-7; D perhaps matches TRBD1 (5 bases). Trimming shortened V by 1 base and J by 3 bases, and 13 bases separated the two germline ends. Germline V gene lookup returns CDR1 SGHTA and CDR2 FQGNSA. The CDR3 sequence is 15 residues long. The CDR3 coding sequence is TGTGCCAGCAGCTTAGTCACAGACAGCTACTACGAGCAGTACTTC. Amino acids: CASSLVTDSYYEQYF. Using reference TRBV7-2 and TRBJ2-7 for the parts outside the CDR3, the full variable domain is GAGVSQSPSNKVTEKGKDVELRCDPISGHTALYWYRQSLGQGLEFLIYFQGNSAPDKSGLPSDRFSAERTGGSVSTLTIQRTQQEDSAVYLCASSLVTDSYYEQYFGPGTRLTVT.

The chain recombines TRBV30 with TRBJ1-1, with a weak D call TRBD1 (5 bases). There are 12 residues in the CDR3. Germline CDR1 reads GTSNPN; CDR2 reads SVGIG (reference sequence). The germline V and J ends were trimmed by 4 bases and 10 bases, with 16 bases remaining between them. The CDR3 sequence is CAWTSGGPTAFF. The CDR3 nucleotides read TGTGCCTGGACCTCCGGGGGTCCAACAGCTTTCTTT.

The V gene is TRBV19, the J gene TRBJ1-2; D gene uncertain. The V and J ends lost 4 bases and 1 base respectively, with 4 bases between them. This CDR3 has 12 residues. The germline V gene encodes CDR1 LNHDA and CDR2 SQIVND (reference sequence). The CDR3 here is CASSKINYGYTF. The CDR3 nucleotides are TGTGCCAGTAGTAAAATTAACTATGGCTACACCTTC.

In DNA form, the CDR3 reads TGTGCCAGCTCACGAAGTCCCGAGGCGGGGGAGCTGTTTTTT. It yields the protein CASSRSPEAGELFF. The rearrangement joins TRBV18 to TRBJ2-2; D call uncertain. V shed 4 bases and J shed 8 bases, with 14 bases lying between them. The length of the CDR3 is 14 residues. Germline loops: CDR1 KGHSH, CDR2 LQKENI. Full variable domain (outside the CDR3, taken from reference TRBV18 and TRBJ2-2): NAGVMQNPRHLVRRRGQEARLRCSPMKGHSHVYWYRQLPEEGLKFMVYLQKENIIDESGMPKERFSAEFPKEGPSILRIQQVVRGDSAAYFCASSRSPEAGELFFGEGSRLTVL.

The rearrangement links TRBV27 to TRBJ2-1, with TRBD1 identical over 9 bases. Germline loops: CDR1 MNHEY, CDR2 SMNVEV (reference sequence). The J segment lost 2 bases and the V segment lost 2 bases, leaving 1 base of the junction unmatched. This CDR3 contains 15 residues. CDR3 nucleotide sequence: TGTGCCAGCAGTTTAGGGACAGGGACCTACAATGAGCAGTTCTTC. Its protein is CASSLGTGTYNEQFF.

This clone was seen once. The V call is TRBV7-3, the J call TRBJ1-1, with D uncertain. With 0 bases removed from V and 1 base from J, the gap between germline ends came to 9 bases. There are 15 residues in the CDR3. The germline gives CDR1 SGHTA, CDR2 FQGTGA. The CDR3 here is CASSLTRQKNTEAFF. CDR3 sequence (DNA): TGTGCCAGCAGCTTAACCAGACAAAAGAACACTGAAGCTTTCTTT.

The V call is TRBV5-3, the J call TRBJ2-5; 13 bases map to TRBD2. TRBV5-3 is marked as an open reading frame, function uncertain. The CDR3 length is 18 residues. Trimming at V came to 0 bases and at J to 5 bases, leaving 10 bases not matched to a gene. The CDR3 DNA sequence: TGTGCCAGAAGCTTGGGGGGACTAGCGGGATGGGGTAGGGAGACCCAGTACTTC. Translating gives CARSLGGLAGWGRETQYF.

This clone appeared a few times. V gene TRBV2 combines with J gene TRBJ1-2; D might be TRBD1 (5 bases). The length of the CDR3 is 13 residues. The germline gives CDR1 SNHLY, CDR2 FYNNEI. V gave up 4 bases and J gave up 4 bases, with 10 bases separating them. The CDR3 DNA sequence: TGTGCCAGCAGTGCGGGGCAGGGCTATGGCTACACCTTC. This translates into CASSAGQGYGYTF.

The V and J genes are TRBV27 and TRBJ2-3; no reliable D call. CDR3 length: 14 residues. Per germline, CDR1 MNHEY and CDR2 SMNVEV (reference sequence). With 1 base removed from V and 2 bases from J, the gap between germline ends came to 7 bases. CDR3 residues: CASSLWATTDTQYF. The CDR3 DNA is TGTGCCAGCAGTTTATGGGCTACCACAGATACGCAGTATTTT.

This clone was detected once. This chain joins TRBV7-8 and TRBJ1-2; 8 nucleotides line up with TRBD1. CDR1 is SGHVS and CDR2 is FQNEAQ in the germline V gene. V lost 5 bases, J lost 2 bases, and 7 bases stayed unmatched. The length of the CDR3 is 15 residues. In DNA, the CDR3 is TGTGCCAGCAGCCTGCAGGGGGCGAGGAACTATGGCTACACCTTC. Protein product: CASSLQGARNYGYTF.